The T cell receptor (beta chain) under discussion was sequenced for a study of shared clonotypes between healthy human individuals. The CDR3 runs 14 residues. The germline V gene encodes CDR1 MNHEY and CDR2 SMNVEV (reference sequence). V was clipped by 3 bases and J by 3 bases, with 9 bases between them. Produced via immunoSEQ multiplex PCR; TCRdb's table is partial and in-frame only. The sample contains roughly 1,800,000 clones, roughly 94% of which appear only once. Naive-designated CD8 cells lacked CD45RO, were positively enriched for CCR7, and omitted terminally differentiated effector memory CD45RA+ cells.

The receptor was derived from a man aged 18 to 29 in good health. The sample consisted of naive CD8+ T cells sorted from blood. The chain combines TRBV27 with TRBJ1-5; possible D gene TRBD1, 5 bases. DNA of the CDR3: TGTGCCAGCAGTTTCGACAGAGCCAATCAGCCCCAGCATTTT. It codes for CASSFDRANQPQHF.